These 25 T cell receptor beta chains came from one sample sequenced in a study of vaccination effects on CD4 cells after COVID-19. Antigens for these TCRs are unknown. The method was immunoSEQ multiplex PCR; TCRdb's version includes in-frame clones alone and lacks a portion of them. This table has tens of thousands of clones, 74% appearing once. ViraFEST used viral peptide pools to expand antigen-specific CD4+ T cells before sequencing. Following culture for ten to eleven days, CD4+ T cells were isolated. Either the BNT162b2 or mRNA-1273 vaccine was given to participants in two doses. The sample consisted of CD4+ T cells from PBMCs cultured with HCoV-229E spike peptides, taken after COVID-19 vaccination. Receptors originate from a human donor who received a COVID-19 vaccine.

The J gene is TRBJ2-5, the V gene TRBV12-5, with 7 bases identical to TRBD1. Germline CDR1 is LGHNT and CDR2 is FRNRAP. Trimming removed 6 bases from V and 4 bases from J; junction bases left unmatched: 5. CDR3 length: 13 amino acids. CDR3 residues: CASGRGIAETQYF. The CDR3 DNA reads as TGTGCTAGTGGCAGGGGGATTGCAGAGACCCAGTACTTC.

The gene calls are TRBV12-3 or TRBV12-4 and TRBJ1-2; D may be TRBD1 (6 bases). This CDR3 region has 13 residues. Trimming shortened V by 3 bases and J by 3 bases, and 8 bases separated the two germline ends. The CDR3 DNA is TGTGCCAGCAGTTTGGGACACTACTATGGCTACACCTTC. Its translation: CASSLGHYYGYTF.

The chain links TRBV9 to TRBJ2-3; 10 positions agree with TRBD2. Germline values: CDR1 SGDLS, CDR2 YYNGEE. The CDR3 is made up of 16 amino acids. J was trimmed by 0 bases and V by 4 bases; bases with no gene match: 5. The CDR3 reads CASSTGLAASTDTQYF. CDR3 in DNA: TGTGCCAGCAGCACTGGACTAGCGGCTAGCACAGATACGCAGTATTTT.

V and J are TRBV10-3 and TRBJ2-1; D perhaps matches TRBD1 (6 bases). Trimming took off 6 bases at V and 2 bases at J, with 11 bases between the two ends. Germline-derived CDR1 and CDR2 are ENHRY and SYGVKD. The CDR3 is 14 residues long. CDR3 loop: CAIRGDTTYNEQFF. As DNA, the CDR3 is TGTGCCATCAGGGGGGACACCACCTACAATGAGCAGTTCTTC.

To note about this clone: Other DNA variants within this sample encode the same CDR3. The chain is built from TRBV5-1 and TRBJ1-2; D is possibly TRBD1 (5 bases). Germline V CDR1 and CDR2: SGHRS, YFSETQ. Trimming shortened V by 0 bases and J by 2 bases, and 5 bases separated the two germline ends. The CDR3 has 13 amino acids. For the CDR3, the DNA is TGCGCCAGCAGCTTGGGGACAAACTATGGCTACACCTTC. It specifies CASSLGTNYGYTF.

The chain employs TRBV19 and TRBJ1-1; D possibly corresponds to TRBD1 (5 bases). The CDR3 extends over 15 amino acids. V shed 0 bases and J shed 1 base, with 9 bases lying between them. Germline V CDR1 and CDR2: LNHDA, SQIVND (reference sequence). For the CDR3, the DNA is TGTGCCAGTAGTATAGATCGGGGGGAGAACACTGAAGCTTTCTTT. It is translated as CASSIDRGENTEAFF.

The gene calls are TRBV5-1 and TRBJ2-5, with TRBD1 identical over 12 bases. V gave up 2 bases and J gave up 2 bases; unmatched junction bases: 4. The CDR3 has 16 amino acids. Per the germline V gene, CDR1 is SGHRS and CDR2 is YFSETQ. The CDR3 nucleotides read TGCGCCAGCAGCTTAGGGACAGGGGGCCGACAAGAGACCCAGTACTTC. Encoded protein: CASSLGTGGRQETQYF.

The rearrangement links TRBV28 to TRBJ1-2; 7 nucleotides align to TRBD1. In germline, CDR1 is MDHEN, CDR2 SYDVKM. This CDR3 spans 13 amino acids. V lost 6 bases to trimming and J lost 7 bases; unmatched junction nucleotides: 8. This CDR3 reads CASRSGQSRGYTF. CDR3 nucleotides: TGTGCCAGCAGGTCGGGACAGTCACGTGGCTACACCTTC.

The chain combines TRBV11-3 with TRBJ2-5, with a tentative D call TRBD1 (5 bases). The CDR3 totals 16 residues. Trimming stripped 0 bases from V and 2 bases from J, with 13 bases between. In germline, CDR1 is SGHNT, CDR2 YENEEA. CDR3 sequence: CASSLDLGVGQETQYF. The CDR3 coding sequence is TGTGCCAGCAGCTTAGATCTAGGGGTTGGACAAGAGACCCAGTACTTC.

In DNA, the CDR3 is TGTGCCAGCCGCCGTGAAGGGGCTGAAGCTTTCTTT. Translation gives CASRREGAEAFF. The rearrangement joins TRBV19 to TRBJ1-1, with D perhaps TRBD1 (5 bases). The CDR3 contains 12 residues. The V gene's germline CDR1 is LNHDA and CDR2 SQIVND (reference sequence). Trimming took 9 bases from V and 6 from J, leaving 14 bases between them.

The CDR3 DNA reads TGCAGTGCTAGTTCCGGGGGCGGCCCTGGAAACACCATATATTTT. This translates into CSASSGGGPGNTIYF. J is TRBJ1-3 and V is TRBV20-1; D perhaps matches TRBD1 (6 bases). In germline, CDR1 is DFQATT, CDR2 SNEGSKA (reference sequence). This CDR3 comprises 15 residues. The V gene lost 3 bases and the J gene lost 2 bases, with 14 bases spanning the gap.

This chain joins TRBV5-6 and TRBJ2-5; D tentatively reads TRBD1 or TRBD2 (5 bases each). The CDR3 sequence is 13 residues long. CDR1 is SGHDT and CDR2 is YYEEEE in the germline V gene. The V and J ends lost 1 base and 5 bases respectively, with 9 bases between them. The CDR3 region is CASSLMWGETQYF. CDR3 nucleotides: TGTGCCAGCAGCTTGATGTGGGGGGAGACCCAGTACTTC.

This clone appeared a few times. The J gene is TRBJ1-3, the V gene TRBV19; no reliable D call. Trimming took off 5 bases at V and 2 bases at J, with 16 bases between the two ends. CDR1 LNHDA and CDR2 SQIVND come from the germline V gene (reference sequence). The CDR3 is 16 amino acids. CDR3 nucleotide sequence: TGTGCCAGTAGTTCAGTCCTCTTTGGAACTGGAAACACCATATATTTT. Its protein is CASSSVLFGTGNTIYF.

CDR3 sequence (DNA): TGTGCCAGCAGCTTGACAGGGGGCGCAGGAAACACCATATATTTT. Its translation is CASSLTGGAGNTIYF. The chain carries TRBV7-3 and TRBJ1-3, with TRBD1 matching over 10 bases. The germline V gene encodes CDR1 SGHTA and CDR2 FQGTGA. The CDR3 consists of 15 residues. J lost 4 bases, V lost 3 bases, and 3 bases had no gene match.

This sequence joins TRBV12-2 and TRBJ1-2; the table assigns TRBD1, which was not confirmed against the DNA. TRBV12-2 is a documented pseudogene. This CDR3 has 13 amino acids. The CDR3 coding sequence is TGTGCAAGTCGCGAGACAGGGTTTTTTGGCTACACCTTC. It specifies CASRETGFFGYTF.

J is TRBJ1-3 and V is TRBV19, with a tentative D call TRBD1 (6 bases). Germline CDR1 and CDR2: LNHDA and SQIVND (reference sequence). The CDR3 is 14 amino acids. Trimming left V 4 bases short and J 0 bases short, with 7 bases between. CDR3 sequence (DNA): TGTGCCAGTAGTACACAGGGCTCTGGAAACACCATATATTTT. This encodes CASSTQGSGNTIYF. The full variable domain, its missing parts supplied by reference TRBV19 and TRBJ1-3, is DGGITQSPKYLFRKEGQNVTLSCEQNLNHDAMYWYRQDPGQGLRLIYYSQIVNDFQKGDIAEGYSVSREKKESFPLTVTSAQKNPTAFYLCASSTQGSGNTIYFGEGSWLTVV.

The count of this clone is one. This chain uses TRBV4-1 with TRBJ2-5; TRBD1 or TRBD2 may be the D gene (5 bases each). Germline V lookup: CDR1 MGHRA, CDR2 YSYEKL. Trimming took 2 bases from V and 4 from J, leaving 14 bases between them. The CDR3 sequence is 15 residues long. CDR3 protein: CASSQRPGSGETQYF. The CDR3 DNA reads TGCGCCAGCAGCCAAAGGCCAGGGAGTGGAGAGACCCAGTACTTC.

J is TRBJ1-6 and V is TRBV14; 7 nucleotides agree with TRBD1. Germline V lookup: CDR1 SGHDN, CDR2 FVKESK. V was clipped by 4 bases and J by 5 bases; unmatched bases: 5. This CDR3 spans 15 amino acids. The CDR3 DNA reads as TGTGCCAGCAGCCCCCTTGACAGGGATAATTCACCCCTCCACTTT. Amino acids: CASSPLDRDNSPLHF.

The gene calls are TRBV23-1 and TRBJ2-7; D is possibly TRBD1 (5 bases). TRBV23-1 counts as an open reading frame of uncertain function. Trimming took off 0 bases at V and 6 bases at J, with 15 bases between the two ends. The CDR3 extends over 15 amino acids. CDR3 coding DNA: TGCGCCAGCAGTCAATCTTCATTCCAGGGCCCCGAGCAGTACGTC. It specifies CASSQSSFQGPEQYV.

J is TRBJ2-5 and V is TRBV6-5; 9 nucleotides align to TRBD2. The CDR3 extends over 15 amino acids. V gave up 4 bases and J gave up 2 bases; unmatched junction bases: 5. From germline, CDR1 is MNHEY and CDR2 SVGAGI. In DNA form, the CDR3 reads TGTGCCAGCAGTTTGAGCGGGGGGCCTCAAGAGACCCAGTACTTC. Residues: CASSLSGGPQETQYF.

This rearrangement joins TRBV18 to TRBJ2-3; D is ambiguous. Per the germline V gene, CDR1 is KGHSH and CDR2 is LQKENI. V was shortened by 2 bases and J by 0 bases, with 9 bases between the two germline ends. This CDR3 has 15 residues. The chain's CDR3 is CASSPNAASTDTQYF. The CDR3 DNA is TGTGCCAGCTCACCAAACGCCGCTAGCACAGATACGCAGTATTTT. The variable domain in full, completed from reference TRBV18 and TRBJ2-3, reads NAGVMQNPRHLVRRRGQEARLRCSPMKGHSHVYWYRQLPEEGLKFMVYLQKENIIDESGMPKERFSAEFPKEGPSILRIQQVVRGDSAAYFCASSPNAASTDTQYFGPGTRLTVL.

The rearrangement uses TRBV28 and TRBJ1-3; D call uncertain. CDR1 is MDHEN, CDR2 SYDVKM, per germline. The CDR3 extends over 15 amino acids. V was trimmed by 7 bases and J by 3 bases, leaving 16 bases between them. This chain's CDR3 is CASIPGGESGNTIYF. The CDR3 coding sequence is TGTGCCAGCATTCCCGGAGGAGAAAGTGGAAACACCATATATTTT.

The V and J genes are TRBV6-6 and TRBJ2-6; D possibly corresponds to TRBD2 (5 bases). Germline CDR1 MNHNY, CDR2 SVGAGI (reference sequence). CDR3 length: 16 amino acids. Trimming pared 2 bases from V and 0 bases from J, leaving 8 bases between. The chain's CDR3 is CASSYGEHSGANVLTF. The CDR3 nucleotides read TGTGCCAGCAGTTACGGGGAGCACTCTGGGGCCAACGTCCTGACTTTC.

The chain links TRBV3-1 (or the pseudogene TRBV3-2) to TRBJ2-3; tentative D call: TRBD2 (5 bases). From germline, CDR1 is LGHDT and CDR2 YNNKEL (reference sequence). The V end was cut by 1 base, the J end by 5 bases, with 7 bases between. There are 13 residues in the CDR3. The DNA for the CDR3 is TGTGCCAGCAGCCAAGGAGGGTTAGATACGCAGTATTTT. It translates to CASSQGGLDTQYF.

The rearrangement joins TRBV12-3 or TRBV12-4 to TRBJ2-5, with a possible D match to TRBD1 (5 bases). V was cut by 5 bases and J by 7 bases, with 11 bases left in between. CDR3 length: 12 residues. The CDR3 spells CASSRVQGTQYF. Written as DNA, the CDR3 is TGTGCCAGCAGTCGGGTCCAGGGGACCCAGTACTTC.